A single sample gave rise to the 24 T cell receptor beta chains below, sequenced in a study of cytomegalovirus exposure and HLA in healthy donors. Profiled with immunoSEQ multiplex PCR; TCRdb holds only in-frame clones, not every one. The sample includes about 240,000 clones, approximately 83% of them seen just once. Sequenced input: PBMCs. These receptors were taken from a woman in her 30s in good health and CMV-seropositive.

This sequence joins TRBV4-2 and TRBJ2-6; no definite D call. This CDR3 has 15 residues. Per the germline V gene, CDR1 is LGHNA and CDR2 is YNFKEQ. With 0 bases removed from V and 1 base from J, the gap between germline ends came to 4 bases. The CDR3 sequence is CASSQDLSGANVLTF. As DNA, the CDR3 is TGTGCCAGCAGCCAAGACCTATCTGGGGCCAACGTCCTGACTTTC.

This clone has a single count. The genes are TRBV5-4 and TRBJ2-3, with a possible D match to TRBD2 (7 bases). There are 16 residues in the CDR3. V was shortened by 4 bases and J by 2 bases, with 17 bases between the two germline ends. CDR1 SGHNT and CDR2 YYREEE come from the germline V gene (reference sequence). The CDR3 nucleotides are TGTGCCAGCAGCACCGGAGGGGGGGCTGTCACAGATACGCAGTATTTT. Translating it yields CASSTGGGAVTDTQYF.

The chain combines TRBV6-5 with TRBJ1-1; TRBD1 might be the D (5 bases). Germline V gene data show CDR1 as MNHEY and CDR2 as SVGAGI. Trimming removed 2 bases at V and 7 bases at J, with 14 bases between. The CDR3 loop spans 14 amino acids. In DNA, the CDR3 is TGTGCCAGCAGTTACAAGGGCAGGGCGCTTGAAGCTTTCTTT. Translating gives CASSYKGRALEAFF.

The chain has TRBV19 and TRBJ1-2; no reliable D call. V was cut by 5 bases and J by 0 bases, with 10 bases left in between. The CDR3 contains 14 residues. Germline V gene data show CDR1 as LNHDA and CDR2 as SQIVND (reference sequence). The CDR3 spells CASSFSEANYGYTF. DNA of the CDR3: TGTGCCAGTAGTTTCAGTGAAGCTAACTATGGCTACACCTTC.

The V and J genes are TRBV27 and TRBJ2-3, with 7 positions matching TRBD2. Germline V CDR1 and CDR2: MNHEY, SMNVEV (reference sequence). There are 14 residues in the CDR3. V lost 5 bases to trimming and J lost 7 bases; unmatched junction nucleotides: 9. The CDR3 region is CASSEFIAGHTQYF. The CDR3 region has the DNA TGTGCCAGCAGTGAATTTATAGCGGGTCATACGCAGTATTTT.

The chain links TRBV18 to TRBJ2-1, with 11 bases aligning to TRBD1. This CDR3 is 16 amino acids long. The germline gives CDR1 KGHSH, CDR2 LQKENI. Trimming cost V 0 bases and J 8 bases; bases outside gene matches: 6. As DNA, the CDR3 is TGTGCCAGCTCACCACCCGGGACAGGGGGGTTTGATGAGCAGTTCTTC. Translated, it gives CASSPPGTGGFDEQFF.

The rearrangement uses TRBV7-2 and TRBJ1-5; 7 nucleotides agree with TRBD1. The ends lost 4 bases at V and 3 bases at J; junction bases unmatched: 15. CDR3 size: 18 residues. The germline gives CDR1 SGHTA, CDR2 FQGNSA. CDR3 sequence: CASSSGLLGGQHNQPQHF. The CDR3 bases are TGTGCCAGCAGCTCGGGGCTACTAGGGGGCCAACACAATCAGCCCCAGCATTTT.

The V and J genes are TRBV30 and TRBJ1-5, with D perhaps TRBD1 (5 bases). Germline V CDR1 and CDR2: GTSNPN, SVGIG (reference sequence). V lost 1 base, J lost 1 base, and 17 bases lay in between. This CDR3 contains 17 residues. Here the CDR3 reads CAWSDGGPRGSNQPQHF. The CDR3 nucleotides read TGTGCCTGGAGTGATGGCGGACCTCGGGGGAGCAATCAGCCCCAGCATTTT.

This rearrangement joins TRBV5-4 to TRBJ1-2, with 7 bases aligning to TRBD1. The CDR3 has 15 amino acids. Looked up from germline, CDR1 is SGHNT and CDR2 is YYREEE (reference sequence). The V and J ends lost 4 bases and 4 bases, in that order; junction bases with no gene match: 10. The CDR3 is CASSQRQGISYGYTF. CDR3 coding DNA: TGTGCCAGCAGCCAAAGACAGGGTATCTCCTATGGCTACACCTTC.

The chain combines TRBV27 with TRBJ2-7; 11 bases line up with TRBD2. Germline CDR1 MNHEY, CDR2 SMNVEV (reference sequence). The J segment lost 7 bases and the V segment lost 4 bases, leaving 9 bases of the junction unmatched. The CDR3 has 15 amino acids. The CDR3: CASSSGASGRSEQYF. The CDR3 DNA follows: TGTGCCAGCAGTTCGGGGGCTAGCGGGAGGAGTGAGCAGTACTTC.

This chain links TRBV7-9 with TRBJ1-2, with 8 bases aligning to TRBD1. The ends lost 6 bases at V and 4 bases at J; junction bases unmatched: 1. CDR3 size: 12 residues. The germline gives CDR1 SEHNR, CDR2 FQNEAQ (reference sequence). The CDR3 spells CASSGQGYGYTF. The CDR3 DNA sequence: TGTGCCAGCAGTGGACAGGGCTATGGCTACACCTTC.

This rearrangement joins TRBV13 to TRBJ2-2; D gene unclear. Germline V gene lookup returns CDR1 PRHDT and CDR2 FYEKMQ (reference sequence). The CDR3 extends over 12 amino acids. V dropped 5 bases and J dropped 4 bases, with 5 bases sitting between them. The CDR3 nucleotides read TGTGCCAGCAGCACTTTCACCGGGGAGCTGTTTTTT. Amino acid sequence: CASSTFTGELFF.

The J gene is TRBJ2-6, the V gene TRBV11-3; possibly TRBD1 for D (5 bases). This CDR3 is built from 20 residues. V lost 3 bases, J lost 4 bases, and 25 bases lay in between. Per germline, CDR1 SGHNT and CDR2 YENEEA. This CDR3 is CASSFPLVGDPTLGANVLTF. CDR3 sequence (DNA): TGTGCCAGCAGCTTCCCTCTCGTAGGGGATCCGACTCTCGGGGCCAACGTCCTGACTTTC.

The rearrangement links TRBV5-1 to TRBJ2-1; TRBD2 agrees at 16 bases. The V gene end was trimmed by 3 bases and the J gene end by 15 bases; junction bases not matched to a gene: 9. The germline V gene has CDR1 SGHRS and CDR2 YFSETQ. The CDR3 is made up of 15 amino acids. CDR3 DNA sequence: TGCGCCAGCAGCTGGGGACTAGCGGGAGGGCCAGGGGGGTTCTTC. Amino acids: CASSWGLAGGPGGFF.

In DNA form, the CDR3 reads TGCGCCAGCAGCTCCGCCGGGAACACTGAAGCTTTCTTT. It codes for CASSSAGNTEAFF. The gene calls are TRBV5-1 and TRBJ1-1, with D unclear. Germline values: CDR1 SGHRS, CDR2 YFSETQ. V was shortened by 3 bases and J by 1 base, with 7 bases between the two germline ends. The CDR3 has 13 residues.

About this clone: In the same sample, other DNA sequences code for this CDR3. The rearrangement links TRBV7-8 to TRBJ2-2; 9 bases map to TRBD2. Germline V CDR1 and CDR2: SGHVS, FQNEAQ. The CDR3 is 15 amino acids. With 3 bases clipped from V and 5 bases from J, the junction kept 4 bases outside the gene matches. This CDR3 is CASSLAGGRTGELFF. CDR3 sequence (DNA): TGTGCCAGCAGCTTGGCGGGAGGGCGGACCGGGGAGCTGTTTTTT. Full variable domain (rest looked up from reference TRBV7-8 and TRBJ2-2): GAGVSQSPRYKVAKRGQDVALRCDPISGHVSLFWYQQALGQGPEFLTYFQNEAQLDKSGLPSDRFFAERPEGSVSTLKIQRTQQEDSAVYLCASSLAGGRTGELFFGEGSRLTVL.

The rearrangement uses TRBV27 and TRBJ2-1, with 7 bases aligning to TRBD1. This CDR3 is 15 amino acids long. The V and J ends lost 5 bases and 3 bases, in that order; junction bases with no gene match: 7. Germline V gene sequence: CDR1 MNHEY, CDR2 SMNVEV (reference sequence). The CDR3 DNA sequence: TGTGCCAGCAGTACCAAGACAGGGAGCTACAATGAGCAGTTCTTC. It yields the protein CASSTKTGSYNEQFF.

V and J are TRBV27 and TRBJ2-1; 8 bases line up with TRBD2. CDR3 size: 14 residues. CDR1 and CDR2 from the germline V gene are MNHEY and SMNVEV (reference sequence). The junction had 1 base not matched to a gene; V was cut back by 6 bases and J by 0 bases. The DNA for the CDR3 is TGTGCCAGCAGAGGACTAGCCTCCTACAATGAGCAGTTCTTC. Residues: CASRGLASYNEQFF.

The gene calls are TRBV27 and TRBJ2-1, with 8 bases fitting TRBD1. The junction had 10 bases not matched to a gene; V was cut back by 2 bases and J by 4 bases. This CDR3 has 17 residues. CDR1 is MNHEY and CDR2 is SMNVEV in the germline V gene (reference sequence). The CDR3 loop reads CASSLGTGTGAYNEQFF. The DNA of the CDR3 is TGTGCCAGCAGTTTAGGAACCGGGACAGGAGCGTACAATGAGCAGTTCTTC.

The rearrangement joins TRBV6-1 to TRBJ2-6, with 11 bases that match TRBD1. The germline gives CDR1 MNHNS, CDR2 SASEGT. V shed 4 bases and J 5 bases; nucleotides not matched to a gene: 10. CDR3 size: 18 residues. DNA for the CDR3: TGTGCCAGCAGTGCCGGACAGGGGGCAGGAGGTAGGGCCAACGTCCTGACTTTC. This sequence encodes CASSAGQGAGGRANVLTF.

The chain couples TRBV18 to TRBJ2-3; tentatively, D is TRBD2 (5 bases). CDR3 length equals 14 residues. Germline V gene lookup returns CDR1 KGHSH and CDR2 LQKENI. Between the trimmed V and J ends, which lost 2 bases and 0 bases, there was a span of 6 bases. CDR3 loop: CASSPTGSTDTQYF. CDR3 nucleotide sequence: TGTGCCAGCTCACCAACGGGGAGCACAGATACGCAGTATTTT.

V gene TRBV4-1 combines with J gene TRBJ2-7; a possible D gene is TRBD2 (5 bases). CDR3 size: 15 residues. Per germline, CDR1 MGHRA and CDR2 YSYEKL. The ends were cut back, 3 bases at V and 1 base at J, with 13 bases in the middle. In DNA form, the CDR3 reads TGCGCCAGCAGCCAGGGAGCCGACTTTTCCTACGAGCAGTACTTC. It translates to CASSQGADFSYEQYF.

The CDR3 nucleotides are TGCAGCGCTGAGCTAACTCCGTACAATGAGCAGTTCTTC. Residues: CSAELTPYNEQFF. This chain uses TRBV29-1 with TRBJ2-1; D not certain. Trimming cost V 7 bases and J 4 bases, with 14 bases left between them. The CDR3 runs to 13 residues. Per germline, CDR1 SQVTM and CDR2 ANQGSEA.

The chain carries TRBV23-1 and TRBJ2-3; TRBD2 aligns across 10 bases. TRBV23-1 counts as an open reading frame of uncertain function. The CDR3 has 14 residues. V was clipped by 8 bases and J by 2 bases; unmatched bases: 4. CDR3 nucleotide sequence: TGCGCCAGCGGGGGACTAGCGAACACAGATACGCAGTATTTT. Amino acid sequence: CASGGLANTDTQYF.